This T cell receptor (beta chain) came from a study of T cells in Graves' hyperthyroidism and ophthalmopathy. Study-level results: Most expanded thyroid clonotypes above 0.001 recurred in blood.

The table lists this clonotype with many counts. The antigen is unknown. The V gene's germline CDR1 is SEHNR and CDR2 FQNEAQ (reference sequence). The CDR3 extends over 14 amino acids. V gave up 5 bases and J gave up 5 bases; unmatched junction bases: 4. Patients aged 18 to 65 had newly diagnosed hyperthyroidism of under 2 months' duration. Patients were excluded for uncontrolled infection, other autoimmune disease, pregnancy or lactation. First hyperthyroidism diagnosis is when the blood sample was obtained, before any ophthalmopathy symptoms. It was RNA transcripts that yielded the amplified TCR beta CDR3 regions. The HTBI set primed first-round TCR CDR3 RT-PCR. TCRdb used MiXCR to reprocess the multiplex PCR reads, holding one entry per CDR3 protein. The sample includes 250,000 to 300,000 distinct CDR3 sequences, 10% to 15% of them seen just once.

This clonotype originated in a woman aged 25 to 45 with Graves' hyperthyroidism that later progressed to Graves' ophthalmopathy. The sequenced sample was blood. This chain connects TRBV7-9 to TRBJ2-5, with 11 bases that match TRBD2. The CDR3 bases are TGTGCCAGCAGCGCTAGGACTAGCGGGGAGACCCAGTACTTC. Translation: CASSARTSGETQYF. The full variable domain, with the rest looked up from reference TRBV7-9 and TRBJ2-5, is DTGVSQNPRHKITKRGQNVTFRCDPISEHNRLYWYRQTLGQGPEFLTYFQNEAQLEKSRLLSDRFSAERPKGSFSTLEIQRTEQGDSAMYLCASSARTSGETQYFGPGTRLLVL.